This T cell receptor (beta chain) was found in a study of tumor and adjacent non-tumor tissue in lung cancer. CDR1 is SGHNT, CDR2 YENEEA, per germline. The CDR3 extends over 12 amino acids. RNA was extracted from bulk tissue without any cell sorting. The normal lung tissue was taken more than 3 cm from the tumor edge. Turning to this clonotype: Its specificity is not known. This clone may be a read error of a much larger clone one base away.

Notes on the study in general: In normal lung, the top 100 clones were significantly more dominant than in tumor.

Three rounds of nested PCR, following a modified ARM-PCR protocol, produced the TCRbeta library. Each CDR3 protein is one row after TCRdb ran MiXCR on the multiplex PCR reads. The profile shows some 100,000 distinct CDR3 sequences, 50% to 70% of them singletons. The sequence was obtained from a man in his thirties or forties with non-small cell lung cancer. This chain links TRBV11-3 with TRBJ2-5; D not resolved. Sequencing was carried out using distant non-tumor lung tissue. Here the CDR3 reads CPGSPMAETQYF. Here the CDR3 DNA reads TGTCCCGGCAGCCCTATGGCAGAGACCCAGTACTTC. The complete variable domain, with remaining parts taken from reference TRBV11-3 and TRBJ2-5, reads EAGVVQSPRYKIIEKKQPVAFWCNPISGHNTLYWYLQNLGQGPELLIRYENEEAVDDSQLPKDRFSAERLKGVDSTLKIQPAELGDSAVYLCPGSPMAETQYFGPGTRLLVL.